The clone carrying this TCR beta chain was counted between two and nine times. Its specificity is not known. This sample is drawn from a study of post-analysis software for immune sequencing data. Study observations and caveats: Multiple sclerosis patients had significantly lower normalized Chao1 diversity than controls. With TRBV5-6, TRBV5-1 and TRBV20-1 included, about five TRBV segments were more frequent in patients than in controls. Pronounced co-clustering by F measure was evident among identically batched samples.

With 6 bases clipped from V and 3 bases from J, the junction kept 6 bases outside the gene matches. Germline V gene lookup returns CDR1 SQVTM and CDR2 ANQGSEA. The CDR3 has 13 amino acids. The TCR beta cDNA libraries contained unique molecular identifiers. TCRdb redid the calling of the PCR reads with MiXCR, one entry per CDR3 protein. The profile covers around 180,000 distinct CDR3 sequences, with approximately 30% appearing a single time and less than 1.6% taken by the ten largest. What was sequenced was blood. The chain recombines TRBV29-1 with TRBJ1-1, with 8 nucleotides matching TRBD1. This TCR came from a girl aged 10-17 years with multiple sclerosis. The CDR3 reads CSVAGQADTEAFF. The CDR3 nucleotides read TGCAGCGTCGCGGGACAGGCGGACACTGAAGCTTTCTTT. Full variable domain (missing parts from reference TRBV29-1 and TRBJ1-1): SAVISQKPSRDICQRGTSLTIQCQVDSQVTMMFWYRQQPGQSLTLIATANQGSEATYESGFVIDKFPISRPNLTFSTLTVSNMSPEDSSIYLCSVAGQADTEAFFGQGTRLTVV.